The rows below give T cell receptor beta chains drawn from one sample of a study of blood T cell repertoires in COVID-19. Measured with immunoSEQ multiplex PCR; TCRdb has only the in-frame clones, and not every one. The sample yields over 350,000 clones, roughly 85% seen once. Sequenced input: PBMCs or T cells enriched from blood (not recorded which). The receptors derive from a woman under 30 with acute COVID-19. CDR3s include the opening cysteine and the closing phenylalanine or tryptophan. D genes are given only for firm matches. Expanded clones get a size class; other rows say once, few or many, or leave the size out.

clone size: once
J gene: TRBJ1-2
V gene: TRBV29-1
D gene: -
CDR3 DNA: TGCAGCGTTGTGGCTCAAAGAAACAGGCCCTGGCATGGCTACACCTTC
CDR3 protein: CSVVAQRNRPWHGYTF

clone size: -
J gene: TRBJ1-2
V gene: TRBV25-1
D gene: TRBD1
CDR3 DNA: TGTGCCAGCAGTGATCGGGACAGCCGGGGCTATGGCTACACCTTC
CDR3 protein: CASSDRDSRGYGYTF

clone size: -
J gene: TRBJ1-6
V gene: TRBV7-9
D gene: -
CDR3 DNA: TGTGCCAGCAGCTCGACCCCAACCACTGACAGAGCTTCCAATTCACCCCTCCACTTT
CDR3 protein: CASSSTPTTDRASNSPLHF

clone size: once
J gene: TRBJ2-7
V gene: TRBV28
D gene: TRBD2
CDR3 DNA: TGTGCCAGCAGTTTGCTAGCGGGGGCCTACGAGCAGTACTTC
CDR3 protein: CASSLLAGAYEQYF

clone size: -
J gene: TRBJ2-7
V gene: TRBV27
D gene: -
CDR3 DNA: TGTGCCAGCAGTTTCGCCCGGACAGACCACGAGCAGTACTTC
CDR3 protein: CASSFARTDHEQYF

clone size: -
J gene: TRBJ1-5
V gene: TRBV4-2
D gene: -
CDR3 DNA: TGTGCCAGCAGCCATTCGCAAGAAGCAGGTCAGCCCCAGCATTTT
CDR3 protein: CASSHSQEAGQPQHF

clone size: -
J gene: TRBJ2-2
V gene: TRBV7-8
D gene: -
CDR3 DNA: TGTGCCAGCAGCCCCCGCAGTATCCGAAACCGGGACTTAAACACCGGGGAGCTGTTTTTT
CDR3 protein: CASSPRSIRNRDLNTGELFF

clone size: -
J gene: TRBJ1-2
V gene: TRBV5-6
D gene: TRBD1
CDR3 DNA: TGTGCCAGCCATAGACAGGGGGCGCAAGTAGCCGGCTATGGCTACACCTTC
CDR3 protein: CASHRQGAQVAGYGYTF

clone size: once
J gene: TRBJ1-3
V gene: TRBV7-3
D gene: -
CDR3 DNA: TGTGCCAGCAGCCAAGAGAACTCTGGAAACACCATATATTTT
CDR3 protein: CASSQENSGNTIYF

clone size: -
J gene: TRBJ2-1
V gene: TRBV2
D gene: -
CDR3 DNA: TGTGCCAGCAGTCAGCCTGCGGGGGCCCGAAGCTCCTACAATGAGCAGTTCTTC
CDR3 protein: CASSQPAGARSSYNEQFF

clone size: -
J gene: TRBJ2-3
V gene: TRBV19
D gene: -
CDR3 DNA: TGTGCCAGTAGTATTGGCAGGGGTCTTCGCACAGATACGCAGTATTTT
CDR3 protein: CASSIGRGLRTDTQYF

clone size: once
J gene: TRBJ1-5
V gene: TRBV15
D gene: -
CDR3 DNA: TGTGCCACCAGCAGACACAGGGGCAATCAGCCCCAGCATTTT
CDR3 protein: CATSRHRGNQPQHF

clone size: -
J gene: TRBJ2-3
V gene: TRBV10-2
D gene: TRBD1
CDR3 DNA: TGCGCCAGCAACGACCAGGGGGCGCTTGCCACAGATACGCAGTATTTT
CDR3 protein: CASNDQGALATDTQYF

clone size: -
J gene: TRBJ2-1
V gene: TRBV9
D gene: -
CDR3 DNA: TGTGCCAGCAGCGTAGGAGGTCCGACGGCTAGTCAGAATGAGCAGTTCTTC
CDR3 protein: CASSVGGPTASQNEQFF

clone size: few
J gene: TRBJ2-7
V gene: TRBV6-5
D gene: TRBD2
CDR3 DNA: TGTGCCAGCAGTCCCTTGTCTAGCGGGACTTACGAGCAGTACTTC
CDR3 protein: CASSPLSSGTYEQYF

clone size: once
J gene: TRBJ2-7
V gene: TRBV3-1/TRBV3-2
D gene: TRBD1
CDR3 DNA: TGTGCCAGCAGCCCGGGGACAGACTACGAGCAGTACTTC
CDR3 protein: CASSPGTDYEQYF

clone size: -
J gene: TRBJ1-1
V gene: TRBV2
D gene: TRBD1
CDR3 DNA: TGTGCCAGCAAGGACAGGGGCCCTGGGAACACTGAAGCTTTCTTT
CDR3 protein: CASKDRGPGNTEAFF

clone size: -
J gene: TRBJ1-6
V gene: TRBV7-8
D gene: -
CDR3 DNA: TGTGCCAGCAGCTTCTCGGGGGGCTCCTATAATTCACCCCTCCACTTT
CDR3 protein: CASSFSGGSYNSPLHF

clone size: -
J gene: TRBJ2-3
V gene: TRBV18
D gene: TRBD1
CDR3 DNA: TGTGCCAGCTCACCGGGACAGATTAGCACAGATACGCAGTATTTT
CDR3 protein: CASSPGQISTDTQYF

clone size: -
J gene: TRBJ2-5
V gene: TRBV7-2
D gene: TRBD1
CDR3 DNA: TGTGCCAGCAGCCAGGACAGGGTGTTGAAGGAGACCCAGTACTTC
CDR3 protein: CASSQDRVLKETQYF

clone size: -
J gene: TRBJ2-5
V gene: TRBV18
D gene: -
CDR3 DNA: TGTGCCAGCTCACCACGGTACAGAGAAGAGACCCAGTACTTC
CDR3 protein: CASSPRYREETQYF

clone size: -
J gene: TRBJ1-2
V gene: TRBV12-5
D gene: TRBD1
CDR3 DNA: TGTGCTAGTGGTTTGCAGGACAGGGGCTATGGCTACACCTTC
CDR3 protein: CASGLQDRGYGYTF

clone size: -
J gene: TRBJ2-7
V gene: TRBV10-3
D gene: -
CDR3 DNA: TGTGCCATCAGTGACAGGGCTTCCTACGAGCAGTACTTC
CDR3 protein: CAISDRASYEQYF

clone size: -
J gene: TRBJ1-5
V gene: TRBV28
D gene: TRBD1
CDR3 DNA: TGTGCCAGCAGTTTTAGGGACAGGGGTAAGGGTGGCAATCAGCCCCAGCATTTT
CDR3 protein: CASSFRDRGKGGNQPQHF

clone size: -
J gene: TRBJ1-1
V gene: TRBV4-1
D gene: -
CDR3 DNA: TGCGCCAGCAGCCTGACAGGTCAGAACACTGAAGCTTTCTTT
CDR3 protein: CASSLTGQNTEAFF

clone size: -
J gene: TRBJ2-3
V gene: TRBV5-6
D gene: -
CDR3 DNA: TGTGCCAGCAGCTTGTTCTCCGCTTTTTTCAGGGATACGCAGTATTTT
CDR3 protein: CASSLFSAFFRDTQYF

clone size: few
J gene: TRBJ2-5
V gene: TRBV7-3
D gene: -
CDR3 DNA: TGTGCCAGCAGCTTGGTAGGGGCACGAGAGACCCAGTACTTC
CDR3 protein: CASSLVGARETQYF

clone size: -
J gene: TRBJ1-2
V gene: TRBV10-1
D gene: TRBD1
CDR3 DNA: TGCGCCAGCAGTGCGGACAGGGGGGTCGGCTACACCTTC
CDR3 protein: CASSADRGVGYTF

clone size: -
J gene: TRBJ2-7
V gene: TRBV3-1/TRBV3-2
D gene: -
CDR3 DNA: TGTGCCAGCAGCCAAGGAGCGTACGAGCAGTACTTC
CDR3 protein: CASSQGAYEQYF

clone size: once
J gene: TRBJ2-5
V gene: TRBV2
D gene: TRBD1
CDR3 DNA: TGTGCCAGCAGTGTCCAGGGGGAAGAGACCCAGTACTTC
CDR3 protein: CASSVQGEETQYF

clone size: -
J gene: TRBJ2-1
V gene: TRBV4-3
D gene: TRBD2
CDR3 DNA: TGCGCCAGCAGCCAAGAAGGCAGAAACCCGACTAGCGAGAGCTCCTACAATGAGCAGTTCTTC
CDR3 protein: CASSQEGRNPTSESSYNEQFF

clone size: -
J gene: TRBJ1-3
V gene: TRBV18
D gene: -
CDR3 DNA: TGTGCCAGCTCACCTTTGAAGACAGGCTCTGGAAACACCATATATTTT
CDR3 protein: CASSPLKTGSGNTIYF

clone size: once
J gene: TRBJ2-7
V gene: TRBV6-5
D gene: -
CDR3 DNA: TGTGCCAGCAGTTACTCGAGCAGGGCAGGGTTCTACGAGCAGTACTTC
CDR3 protein: CASSYSSRAGFYEQYF

clone size: -
J gene: TRBJ2-5
V gene: TRBV4-1
D gene: TRBD1
CDR3 DNA: TGCGCCAGCAGCCGTACAGGGGGCGCGGGTCAGGAGACCCAGTACTTC
CDR3 protein: CASSRTGGAGQETQYF

clone size: few
J gene: TRBJ1-5
V gene: TRBV5-6
D gene: -
CDR3 DNA: TGTGCCAGCTCGGCGGGGGGATATAGCAATCAGCCCCAGCATTTT
CDR3 protein: CASSAGGYSNQPQHF

clone size: -
J gene: TRBJ1-2
V gene: TRBV7-9
D gene: -
CDR3 DNA: TGTGCCAGTATCGAGGACTATGGCTACACCTTC
CDR3 protein: CASIEDYGYTF

clone size: -
J gene: TRBJ2-1
V gene: TRBV6-5
D gene: -
CDR3 DNA: TGTGCCAGCAGTTACTCGTGGGGGGTCGGTGAGCAGTTCTTC
CDR3 protein: CASSYSWGVGEQFF

clone size: -
J gene: TRBJ2-7
V gene: TRBV20-1
D gene: TRBD2
CDR3 DNA: TGCAGTGCTAGTCGTACCTTGAGCGGGAGCGATTTTCGCGAGCAGTACTTC
CDR3 protein: CSASRTLSGSDFREQYF

clone size: -
J gene: TRBJ2-1
V gene: TRBV19
D gene: TRBD2
CDR3 DNA: TGTGCCAGTAGTATAGTACTAGCGGGGGTATACAATGAGCAGTTCTTC
CDR3 protein: CASSIVLAGVYNEQFF

clone size: -
J gene: TRBJ1-2
V gene: TRBV30
D gene: -
CDR3 DNA: TGTGCCTGGATTGCCCGGGGTGGAGGCTACACCTTC
CDR3 protein: CAWIARGGGYTF

clone size: -
J gene: TRBJ2-2
V gene: TRBV24-1
D gene: TRBD2
CDR3 DNA: TGTGCCACCACCCCTCGGGGACTAGCCACCGGGGAGCTGTTTTTT
CDR3 protein: CATTPRGLATGELFF

clone size: -
J gene: TRBJ2-7
V gene: TRBV5-6
D gene: TRBD2
CDR3 DNA: TGTGCCAGCACCGAGCGGGGGCGGAACGAGCAGTACTTC
CDR3 protein: CASTERGRNEQYF

clone size: few
J gene: TRBJ2-1
V gene: TRBV2
D gene: -
CDR3 DNA: TGTGCCAGCAGTGAAGCGCGAGTTAACAATGAGCAGTTCTTC
CDR3 protein: CASSEARVNNEQFF

clone size: -
J gene: TRBJ1-6
V gene: TRBV7-6
D gene: -
CDR3 DNA: TGTGCCAGCAGCTTCCTACCGGGACATATGAGCTCCTATAATTCACCCCTCCACTTT
CDR3 protein: CASSFLPGHMSSYNSPLHF

clone size: -
J gene: TRBJ2-2
V gene: TRBV6-5
D gene: -
CDR3 DNA: TGTGCCAGCAGCCTACGGAACACCGGGGAGCTGTTTTTT
CDR3 protein: CASSLRNTGELFF

clone size: once
J gene: TRBJ1-6
V gene: TRBV19
D gene: -
CDR3 DNA: TGTGCCAGTAGTCCGTTGGCGGGTAATTCACCCCTCCACTTT
CDR3 protein: CASSPLAGNSPLHF

clone size: -
J gene: TRBJ2-7
V gene: TRBV10-1
D gene: -
CDR3 DNA: TGCGCCAGCAGTGAGTCCGGCGGAGCCTACGAGCAGTACTTC
CDR3 protein: CASSESGGAYEQYF

clone size: -
J gene: TRBJ1-2
V gene: TRBV27
D gene: -
CDR3 DNA: TGTGCCAGCAGTAAACTCAACTATGGCTACACCTTC
CDR3 protein: CASSKLNYGYTF

clone size: -
J gene: TRBJ2-7
V gene: TRBV15
D gene: TRBD1
CDR3 DNA: TGTGCCACCAGCGTCACGGACAGGATCGAGCAGTACTTC
CDR3 protein: CATSVTDRIEQYF

clone size: -
J gene: TRBJ1-1
V gene: TRBV28
D gene: -
CDR3 DNA: TGTGCCACATCCCTCCCGAGGAGATTGAACACTGAAGCTTTCTTT
CDR3 protein: CATSLPRRLNTEAFF

clone size: -
J gene: TRBJ1-5
V gene: TRBV21-1
D gene: -
CDR3 DNA: TGTGCCAGCAGCAAAGGGGGACAGTATCAGCCCCAGCATTTT
CDR3 protein: CASSKGGQYQPQHF

clone size: once
J gene: TRBJ1-4
V gene: TRBV12-3/TRBV12-4
D gene: -
CDR3 DNA: TGTGCCAGCAGTTTCTTGAGGGAAAAACTGTTTTTT
CDR3 protein: CASSFLREKLFF